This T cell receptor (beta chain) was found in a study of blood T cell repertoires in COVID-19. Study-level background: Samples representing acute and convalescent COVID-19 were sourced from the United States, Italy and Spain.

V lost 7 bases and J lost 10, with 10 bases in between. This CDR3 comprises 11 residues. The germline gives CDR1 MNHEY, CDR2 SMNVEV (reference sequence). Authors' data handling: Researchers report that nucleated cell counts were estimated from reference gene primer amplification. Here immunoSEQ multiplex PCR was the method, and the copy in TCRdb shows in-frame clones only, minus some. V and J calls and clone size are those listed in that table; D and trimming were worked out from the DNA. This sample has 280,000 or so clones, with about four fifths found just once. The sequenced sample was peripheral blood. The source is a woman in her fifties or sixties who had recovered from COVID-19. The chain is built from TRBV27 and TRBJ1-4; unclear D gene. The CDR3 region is CASTAGGKLFF. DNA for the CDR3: TGTGCCAGCACGGCGGGCGGAAAACTGTTTTTT. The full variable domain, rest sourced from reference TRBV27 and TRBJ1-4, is EAQVTQNPRYLITVTGKKLTVTCSQNMNHEYMSWYRQDPGLGLRQIYYSMNVEVTDKGDVPEGYKVSRKEKRNFPLILESPSPNQTSLYFCASTAGGKLFFGSGTQLSVL.